This TCR beta chain was retrieved from a study of OX40 agonist ivuxolimab in advanced cancers. Notes on the study in general: Low levels of normalized T-cell clonal expansion also appeared in some nonresponders. Clonal expansion was among the lowest in partial responders at 0.1-3.0 mg/kg, especially CD8+. CD4+ and CD8+ blood T cells expanded clonally by week 6 at 0.1 to 3.0 mg/kg.

Germline V lookup: CDR1 LGHNA, CDR2 YNFKEQ. This CDR3 contains 13 residues. With 5 bases clipped from V and 6 bases from J, the junction kept 4 bases outside the gene matches. Repertoires were generated with immunoSEQ multiplex PCR, while TCRdb's copy carries only in-frame clones and drops some. The sample lists roughly 57,000 clones, about nine tenths occurring once. A word on this clone: Its antigen is undetermined.

The input for sequencing was CD4+ or CD8+ T cells sorted from blood, taken in a trial of the OX40 agonist ivuxolimab. The rearrangement joins TRBV4-2 to TRBJ2-7; 10 bases match TRBD1. The clonotype originates from an adult with an advanced solid tumor such as melanoma, head and neck, liver or kidney cancer. CDR3 DNA sequence: TGTGCCAGCAGCAAGGGACAGGGGCGCGAGCAGTACTTC. This sequence encodes CASSKGQGREQYF.